The source of this T cell receptor (beta chain) is a study of Graves' ophthalmopathy and Graves' hyperthyroidism. Whole-study findings and limits: A classifier, a 13-signature model, separated ophthalmopathy from stable hyperthyroidism with about 88% sensitivity and roughly 80% specificity. Ophthalmopathy progression was predicted by the model at around 70% sensitivity and roughly 72% specificity.

The TCR beta CDR3 regions underwent amplification from RNA transcripts. RT-PCR was first run with HTBI primers, then multiplex PCR in a second round. TCRdb analysed the multiplex PCR reads with MiXCR anew, one entry per CDR3 protein. The sample contains 580,000 or so distinct CDR3 sequences, under 45% of which appear only once. This clonotype appeared many times. The antigen is undetermined. The ends were cut back, 0 bases at V and 4 bases at J, with 15 bases in the middle. The CDR3 extends over 15 amino acids. Germline CDR1 DFQATT, CDR2 SNEGSKA (reference sequence). Aged 18 to 65, hyperthyroidism patients had been newly diagnosed, with under 2 months' duration. Pregnancy or lactation, uncontrolled infections and other autoimmune diseases were grounds for excluding patients.

The TCR sequence derives from an adult man with Graves' hyperthyroidism. The sequencing sample was made of peripheral blood or thyroid tissue (not recorded which). The genes are TRBV20-1 and TRBJ2-5; D remains ambiguous. The CDR3 coding sequence is TGCAGTGCTAGAGATCTTCAAGGGTACGGAGAGACCCAGTACTTC. Translated, it gives CSARDLQGYGETQYF.